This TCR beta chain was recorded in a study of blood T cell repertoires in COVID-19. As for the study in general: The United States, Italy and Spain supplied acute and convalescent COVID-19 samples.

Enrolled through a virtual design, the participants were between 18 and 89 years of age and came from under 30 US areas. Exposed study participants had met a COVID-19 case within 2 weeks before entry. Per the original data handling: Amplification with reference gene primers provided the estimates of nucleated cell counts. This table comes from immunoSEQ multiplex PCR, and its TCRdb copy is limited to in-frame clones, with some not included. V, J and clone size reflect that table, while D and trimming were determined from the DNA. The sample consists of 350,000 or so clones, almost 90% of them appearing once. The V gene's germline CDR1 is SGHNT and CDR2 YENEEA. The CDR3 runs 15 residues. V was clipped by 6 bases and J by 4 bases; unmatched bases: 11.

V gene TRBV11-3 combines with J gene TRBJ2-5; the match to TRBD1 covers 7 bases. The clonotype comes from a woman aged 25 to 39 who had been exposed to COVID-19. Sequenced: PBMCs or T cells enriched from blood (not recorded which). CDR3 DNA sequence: TGTGCCAGCAGTACAATGTCCGACAGGGCAGAGACCCAGTACTTC. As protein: CASSTMSDRAETQYF.